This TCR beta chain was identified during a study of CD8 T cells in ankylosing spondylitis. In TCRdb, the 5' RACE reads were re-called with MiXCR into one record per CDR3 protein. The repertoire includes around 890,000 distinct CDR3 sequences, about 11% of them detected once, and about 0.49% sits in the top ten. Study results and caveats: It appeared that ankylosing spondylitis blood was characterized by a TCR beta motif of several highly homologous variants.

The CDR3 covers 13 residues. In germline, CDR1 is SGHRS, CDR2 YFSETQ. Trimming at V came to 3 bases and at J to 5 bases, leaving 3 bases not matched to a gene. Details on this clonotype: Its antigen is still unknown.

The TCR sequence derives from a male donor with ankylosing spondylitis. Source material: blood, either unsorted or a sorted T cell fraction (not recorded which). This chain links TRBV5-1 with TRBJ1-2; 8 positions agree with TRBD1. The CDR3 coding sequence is TGCGCCAGCAGCTCACAGGGGGGGTATGGCTACACCTTC. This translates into CASSSQGGYGYTF.